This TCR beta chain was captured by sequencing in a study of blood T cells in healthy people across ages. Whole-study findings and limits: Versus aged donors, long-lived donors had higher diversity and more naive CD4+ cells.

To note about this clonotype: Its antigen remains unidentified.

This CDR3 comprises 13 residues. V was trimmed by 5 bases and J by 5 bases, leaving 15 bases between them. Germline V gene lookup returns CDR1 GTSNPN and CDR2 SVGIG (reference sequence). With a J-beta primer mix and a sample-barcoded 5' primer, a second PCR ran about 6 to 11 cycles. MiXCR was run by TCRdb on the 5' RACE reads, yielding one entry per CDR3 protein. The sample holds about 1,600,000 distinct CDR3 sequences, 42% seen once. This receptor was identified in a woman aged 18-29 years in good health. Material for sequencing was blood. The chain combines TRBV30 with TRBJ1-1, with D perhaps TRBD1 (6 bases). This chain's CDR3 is CAWAQTGRTEAFF. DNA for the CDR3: TGTGCCTGGGCCCAAACAGGGAGGACTGAAGCTTTCTTT.